Listed here are 18 T cell receptor beta chains from one sample, sequenced in a study of T cells after yellow fever vaccination. MiXCR, run by TCRdb on the 5' RACE reads, gives a single entry per CDR3 protein. The repertoire includes some 350,000 distinct CDR3 sequences, approximately 3.9% of them detected once, and approximately 24% sits in the top ten. Source: PBMCs, taken 5 days after the yellow fever booster vaccination. The receptors originated from a young man who received the YFV17D yellow fever vaccine.

In its sample, this clonotype was seen a few times. The CDR3 region has the DNA TGTGCCAGCAGCTTAGACTCACAAGGCTACACCTTC. Its protein product is CASSLDSQGYTF. V gene TRBV7-9 combines with J gene TRBJ1-2; D not resolved. The CDR3 is 12 residues long. The ends were cut back, 1 base at V and 8 bases at J, with 8 bases in the middle. CDR1 SEHNR and CDR2 FQNEAQ come from the germline V gene (reference sequence).

This clonotype came up many times. In DNA form, the CDR3 reads TGTGCCAGCAGCCCGCGGGGGGGCCCCACCGGGGAGCTGTTTTTT. It specifies CASSPRGGPTGELFF. The genes are TRBV7-2 and TRBJ2-2; 9 bases line up with TRBD2. The CDR3 sequence is 15 residues long. The V gene's germline CDR1 is SGHTA and CDR2 FQGNSA. After removal of 5 bases from V and 4 bases from J, the junction contained 5 bases not matched to a gene.

This clonotype was counted only a few times. CDR3 residues: CASSLREDYGYTF. In DNA, the CDR3 is TGTGCCAGCAGTTTGAGGGAAGACTATGGCTACACCTTC. V usage is TRBV6-5 and J usage is TRBJ1-2, with D unresolved. In germline, CDR1 is MNHEY, CDR2 SVGAGI. V lost 4 bases and J 3 bases, leaving 9 bases between the germline ends. The length of the CDR3 is 13 residues.

This clonotype was observed a handful of times. In DNA form, the CDR3 reads TGTGCCAGCAGAACGAAGGCAGGGAACGTCGATGAGCAGTTCTTC. Translated, it gives CASRTKAGNVDEQFF. The chain recombines TRBV27 with TRBJ2-1, with TRBD1 as a possible D gene (5 bases). CDR3 size: 15 residues. V gave up 6 bases and J gave up 8 bases, with 20 bases separating them. From germline, CDR1 is MNHEY and CDR2 SMNVEV (reference sequence).

This clonotype was counted many times. This rearrangement joins TRBV7-9 to TRBJ2-3; D unclear. The V and J ends lost 5 bases and 3 bases respectively, with 9 bases between them. In germline, CDR1 is SEHNR, CDR2 FQNEAQ (reference sequence). This CDR3 is 13 amino acids long. The CDR3 loop reads CASSPKATDTQYF. As DNA, the CDR3 is TGTGCCAGCAGCCCCAAGGCGACAGATACGCAGTATTTT. Looking up the rest from reference TRBV7-9 and TRBJ2-3 gives the full variable domain: DTGVSQNPRHKITKRGQNVTFRCDPISEHNRLYWYRQTLGQGPEFLTYFQNEAQLEKSRLLSDRFSAERPKGSFSTLEIQRTEQGDSAMYLCASSPKATDTQYFGPGTRLTVL.

This clonotype has just a few counts. The chain combines TRBV5-1 with TRBJ2-3; TRBD1 matches at 7 bases. V gave up 5 bases and J gave up 3 bases; unmatched junction bases: 3. This CDR3 spans 13 amino acids. In germline, CDR1 is SGHRS, CDR2 YFSETQ. Written as DNA, the CDR3 is TGCGCCAGCAGGAGGGGACAGACAGATACGCAGTATTTT. Translated: CASRRGQTDTQYF.

This clonotype was seen more than once but under ten times. This chain links TRBV25-1 with TRBJ1-4; no definite D call. The CDR3 runs to 15 residues. Germline CDR1 and CDR2: MGHDK and SYGVNS. Trimming removed 3 bases from V and 4 bases from J, with 12 bases in between. CDR3 sequence: CASSDHREGNEKLFF. The DNA for the CDR3 is TGTGCCAGCAGTGACCACCGGGAGGGTAATGAAAAACTGTTTTTT.

This clonotype was seen a few times. This sequence joins TRBV7-2 and TRBJ2-2; perhaps D is TRBD1 or TRBD2 (6 bases each). V lost 4 bases to trimming and J lost 3 bases, with 15 bases between them. The length of the CDR3 is 16 residues. Germline CDR1 and CDR2: SGHTA and FQGNSA. The CDR3 is CASSSNGGVYTGELFF. The CDR3 DNA reads as TGTGCCAGCAGCTCGAACGGGGGCGTGTACACCGGGGAGCTGTTTTTT.

This clonotype was found many times. The rearrangement joins TRBV7-8 to TRBJ1-6; D not resolved. This CDR3 contains 15 residues. Trimming shortened V by 0 bases and J by 8 bases, and 11 bases separated the two germline ends. Germline CDR1 SGHVS, CDR2 FQNEAQ. The CDR3 DNA sequence: TGTGCCAGCAGCTTAGCGCTAGGGTCCTATTCACCCCTCCACTTT. Protein: CASSLALGSYSPLHF.

This clonotype was seen more than once but under ten times. The V call is TRBV9, the J call TRBJ2-1, with a weak D call TRBD2 (5 bases). The germline V gene has CDR1 SGDLS and CDR2 YYNGEE. Trimming took off 3 bases at V and 6 bases at J, with 16 bases between the two ends. The CDR3 totals 15 residues. CDR3 coding DNA: TGTGCCAGCAGCGCGTATTCCGGCCGGGGCAATGAGCAGTTCTTC. Its protein is CASSAYSGRGNEQFF.

This clonotype has just a few counts. The rearrangement links TRBV29-1 to TRBJ2-1; D is possibly TRBD1 or TRBD2 (6 bases each). V gave up 0 bases and J gave up 7 bases, with 25 bases separating them. Germline V gene data show CDR1 as SQVTM and CDR2 as ANQGSEA. This CDR3 has 18 residues. CDR3 DNA: TGCAGCGTTGAAGAGGTGGAAAGGGGGGCTATAGCGTGGAATGAGCAGTTCTTC. This codes for CSVEEVERGAIAWNEQFF.

This clonotype was found a few times. The DNA for the CDR3 is TGTGCCAGCAGCTTGTCCGGCCGGGGAGCTTTCTTT. Its translation: CASSLSGRGAFF. The chain is built from TRBV5-6 and TRBJ1-1, with D unclear. CDR1 is SGHDT and CDR2 is YYEEEE in the germline V gene. Trimming shortened V by 1 base and J by 10 bases, and 11 bases separated the two germline ends. The CDR3 runs to 12 residues.

The J gene is TRBJ2-2, the V gene TRBV9; D might be TRBD1 (5 bases). The CDR3 loop spans 14 amino acids. The V end lost 0 bases, the J end lost 5 bases, and 8 bases lay between the germline ends. The germline gives CDR1 SGDLS, CDR2 YYNGEE. The CDR3 region has the DNA TGTGCCAGCAGCGTAGACCCAGGGACCGGGGAGCTGTTTTTT. This codes for CASSVDPGTGELFF.

This clonotype was seen repeatedly, ten times or more. The chain recombines TRBV12-3 or TRBV12-4 with TRBJ2-6; 9 bases are shared with TRBD1. Unmatched junction bases numbered 10, after V lost 1 base and J lost 3 bases. CDR3 length equals 19 residues. CDR3 residues: CASSLVNNRGRRGANVLTF. The DNA for the CDR3 is TGTGCCAGCAGTTTAGTGAACAACAGGGGGCGACGTGGGGCCAACGTCCTGACTTTC.

In its sample, this clonotype was seen many times. The chain couples TRBV2 to TRBJ2-7, with D unclear. Germline loops: CDR1 SNHLY, CDR2 FYNNEI. The CDR3 spans 13 residues. The ends were cut back, 5 bases at V and 3 bases at J, with 11 bases in the middle. CDR3 amino acids: CASSPYHDYEQYV. Here the CDR3 DNA reads TGTGCCAGCAGTCCCTATCACGACTACGAGCAGTACGTC.

A few counts support this clonotype. V is TRBV7-3 and J is TRBJ2-3, with D maybe TRBD2 (6 bases). Germline V lookup: CDR1 SGHTA, CDR2 FQGTGA. CDR3 size: 14 residues. V was trimmed by 1 base and J by 2 bases, leaving 7 bases between them. The CDR3 spells CASSLSGTTDTQYF. For the CDR3, the DNA is TGTGCCAGCAGCTTAAGCGGGACCACAGATACGCAGTATTTT.

The genes are TRBV7-8 and TRBJ1-1, with a tentative D call TRBD1 (5 bases). Trimming removed 3 bases from V and 11 bases from J, with 16 bases in between. Germline V gene lookup returns CDR1 SGHVS and CDR2 FQNEAQ. This CDR3 is 13 amino acids long. CDR3 protein: CASSFGAGGRAFF. The CDR3 region has the DNA TGTGCCAGCAGCTTTGGGGCCGGCGGTAGGGCTTTCTTT.

This clonotype was recorded at least ten times. This chain links TRBV5-1 with TRBJ2-1; maybe TRBD1 (6 bases). V lost 4 bases to trimming and J lost 6 bases, with 11 bases between them. The CDR3 consists of 13 residues. Germline assignment: CDR1 SGHRS and CDR2 YFSETQ. CDR3 DNA: TGCGCCAGCAGCACCGGGACAAGCAATGAGCAGTTCTTC. It is translated as CASSTGTSNEQFF. The full variable domain, its missing parts supplied by reference TRBV5-1 and TRBJ2-1, is KAGVTQTPRYLIKTRGQQVTLSCSPISGHRSVSWYQQTPGQGLQFLFEYFSETQRNKGNFPGRFSGRQFSNSRSEMNVSTLELGDSALYLCASSTGTSNEQFFGPGTRLTVL.